The 12 T cell receptor beta chains given below trace back to one sample, sequenced in a study of molecular identifiers for immune sequencing clone quantification. TCRdb used MiXCR to reprocess the PCR reads, holding one entry per CDR3 protein. The repertoire holds just over 95,000 distinct CDR3 sequences, with around 24% as singletons. What was sequenced was naive CD8+ T cells from blood, with Jurkat cell RNA spiked in. Subset reported: FACS-sorted CD8+CD4-CCR7+CD45RA+ naive T cells. These receptors were taken from a human donor in good health. Some libraries in this study had Jurkat cell RNA spiked in.

A word on this clonotype: A clone one base away is much larger, so this may be a read error. The chain employs TRBV7-9 and TRBJ1-1; D remains ambiguous. CDR3 size: 11 residues. Germline V lookup: CDR1 SEHNR, CDR2 FQNEAQ (reference sequence). The CDR3 DNA sequence: TGTGCCAGCAGCTTTCTGACTGAAGCTCTCTTT. This codes for CASSFLTEALF. Together with reference TRBV7-9 and TRBJ1-1, the CDR3 gives the full variable domain: DTGVSQNPRHKITKRGQNVTFRCDPISEHNRLYWYRQTLGQGPEFLTYFQNEAQLEKSRLLSDRFSAERPKGSFSTLEIQRTEQGDSAMYLCASSFLTEALFGQGTRLTVV.

Points on this clonotype: A read error may be the cause here, since a much bigger clone is one base away. This chain links TRBV5-4 with TRBJ1-1; tentative D call: TRBD1 (5 bases). From germline, CDR1 is SGHNT and CDR2 YYREEE (reference sequence). The CDR3 runs 15 residues. V was shortened by 2 bases and J by 6 bases, with 17 bases between the two germline ends. CDR3 bases: TGTGCCAGCAGCTTAGGGACGCAGAGGCACGCTGAAGCTTTCTTT. Protein: CASSLGTQRHAEAFF.

This clonotype was seen ten or more times. This sequence joins TRBV15 and TRBJ2-4, with TRBD2 identical over 10 bases. From germline, CDR1 is LNHNV and CDR2 YYDKDF (reference sequence). With V trimmed by 3 bases and J by 0 bases, 2 bases remained unmatched. The CDR3 is 16 amino acids. The CDR3: CATSRGLASAKNIQYF. For the CDR3, the DNA is TGTGCCACCAGCAGGGGACTAGCGTCAGCCAAAAACATTCAGTACTTC.

This clonotype came up many times. This sequence joins TRBV30 and TRBJ2-3; TRBD1 might be the D (5 bases). The ends were cut back, 5 bases at V and 2 bases at J, with 17 bases in the middle. Germline V CDR1 and CDR2: GTSNPN, SVGIG (reference sequence). The CDR3 loop spans 15 amino acids. The CDR3 sequence is CAWGDGAAHTDTQYF. The CDR3 DNA is TGTGCCTGGGGGGATGGGGCGGCGCACACAGATACGCAGTATTTT.

In this sample, this clonotype turned up many times. This sequence joins TRBV30 and TRBJ2-2; 10 nucleotides align to TRBD1. This CDR3 comprises 15 residues. V gave up 0 bases and J gave up 4 bases; unmatched junction bases: 2. Germline V gene sequence: CDR1 GTSNPN, CDR2 SVGIG (reference sequence). The chain's CDR3 is CAWSVGTGATGELFF. CDR3 nucleotide sequence: TGTGCCTGGAGTGTAGGGACAGGGGCCACCGGGGAGCTGTTTTTT.

This clonotype was seen at least ten times. This chain uses TRBV7-2 with TRBJ2-5; D might be TRBD1 (5 bases). CDR1 and CDR2 from the germline V gene are SGHTA and FQGNSA. V lost 3 bases, J lost 1 base, and 12 bases lay in between. The CDR3 has 15 residues. The DNA for the CDR3 is TGTGCCAGCAGCTTTTCCTGGGGCAGCCAAGAGACCCAGTACTTC. It translates to CASSFSWGSQETQYF.

This chain links TRBV27 with TRBJ2-7; 8 bases are shared with TRBD1. The CDR3 is 13 amino acids. CDR1 MNHEY and CDR2 SMNVEV come from the germline V gene (reference sequence). Trimming cost V 5 bases and J 4 bases; bases outside gene matches: 4. The CDR3 nucleotides are TGTGCCAGCAGTCCCAGGGGGCAGTACGAGCAGTACTTC. This gives the protein CASSPRGQYEQYF.

The sample holds a few counts of this clonotype. V is TRBV9 and J is TRBJ2-7; 8 bases align to TRBD2. The CDR3 has 14 residues. Germline V CDR1 and CDR2: SGDLS, YYNGEE. The V and J ends lost 3 bases and 0 bases, in that order; junction bases with no gene match: 2. The CDR3 region has the DNA TGTGCCAGCAGCGGCGGGGGGAGCTCCTACGAGCAGTACTTC. Its translation is CASSGGGSSYEQYF.

This clonotype was counted ten times or more. The rearrangement links TRBV6-2 or TRBV6-3 to TRBJ2-7, with TRBD2 identical over 8 bases. The ends lost 7 bases at V and 3 bases at J; junction bases unmatched: 8. Germline V gene lookup returns CDR1 MNHEY and CDR2 SVGEGT. CDR3 length: 14 amino acids. The CDR3 bases are TGTGCCAGCACCACCGGGACTAGACACTACGAGCAGTACTTC. It translates to CASTTGTRHYEQYF.

This chain joins TRBV12-3 or TRBV12-4 and TRBJ1-5; D not certain. The CDR3 sequence is 14 residues long. Trimming removed 3 bases at V and 1 base at J, with 7 bases between. The CDR3 DNA reads TGTGCCAGCAGTTTGGACGGGAGCAATCAGCCCCAGCATTTT. It yields the protein CASSLDGSNQPQHF.

A note on this clonotype: A clone one base away is much larger, so this may be a read error. The V call is TRBV2, the J call TRBJ1-5, with D possibly being TRBD1 (6 bases). Germline CDR1 and CDR2: SNHLY and FYNNEI. The CDR3 runs to 14 residues. The CDR3 protein is CASSDGGANQPQRF. The CDR3 region has the DNA TGTGCCAGCAGTGACGGGGGCGCGAATCAGCCCCAGCGTTTT. Full variable domain (remainder filled in from reference TRBV2 and TRBJ1-5): EPEVTQTPSHQVTQMGQEVILRCVPISNHLYFYWYRQILGQKVEFLVSFYNNEISEKSEIFDDQFSVERPDGSNFTLKIRSTKLEDSAMYFCASSDGGANQPQRFGDGTRLSIL.

At least ten counts were recorded for this clonotype. V and J are TRBV5-1 and TRBJ2-1, with 9 positions matching TRBD1. V was clipped by 2 bases and J by 10 bases; unmatched bases: 4. The germline V gene encodes CDR1 SGHRS and CDR2 YFSETQ. This CDR3 is 13 amino acids long. The CDR3 is CASSFTGGNEQFF. Here the CDR3 DNA reads TGCGCCAGCAGCTTTACAGGGGGCAACGAGCAGTTCTTC.